This T cell receptor (beta chain) was sequenced in a study of T-cell reconstitution after alpha-beta-depleted transplantation in children. A TCRbeta library incorporating unique molecular identifiers was prepared. MiXCR was run by TCRdb on the PCR reads, yielding one entry per CDR3 protein. The sample has 350,000 to 500,000 distinct CDR3 sequences; roughly 44% are singletons. This CDR3 spans 16 amino acids. Germline values: CDR1 GTSNPN, CDR2 SVGIG (reference sequence). The ends were cut back, 2 bases at V and 1 base at J, with 18 bases in the middle. The clonotype was recovered from a girl under 10 years old with aplastic anemia, due to receive a stem cell transplant. Sequenced material: PBMCs, taken before TCRalphabeta/CD19-depleted stem cell transplant. The genes are TRBV30 and TRBJ2-7; D call uncertain. CDR3 in DNA: TGTGCCTGGAGTCTTGCTCGGGCCCCATGGTCCTACGAGCAGTACTTC. Its translation is CAWSLARAPWSYEQYF.